This T cell receptor (beta chain) came from a study of cytomegalovirus exposure and HLA in healthy donors. About the study: Caucasian-associated ancestry cluster membership applied to about 83% of several hundred genotyped donors. Notes on the study in general: Cytomegalovirus-associated TCR beta chains were listed, numbering 150 to 200. The records held CMV serostatus as the only immune exposure information.

CDR3 length: 16 residues. V gave up 4 bases and J gave up 0 bases; unmatched junction bases: 8. The germline CDR1 and CDR2 sequences are SGHVS and FQNEAQ. As concerns this clone: What it recognizes is unknown.

Use of 60 Vbeta and 13 Jbeta primers characterized the PCR. Per the original data handling: The authors later counted 65 million to 80 million unique TCR beta chains, roughly 10 million of them shared. The data were produced by immunoSEQ multiplex PCR, yet TCRdb's version contains in-frame clones alone and is incomplete. That table supplies the V and J calls and clone size; D and trimming were determined from the DNA. In total, the table holds about 52,000 clones. Sequencing input: PBMCs. The receptor's source is a woman aged 45-65 years in good health and CMV-seropositive. The chain has TRBV7-8 and TRBJ1-1; 7 nucleotides align to TRBD1. CDR3 nucleotide sequence: TGTGCCAGCAGCTCCATAGAGGGACAGATGAACACTGAAGCTTTCTTT. It translates to CASSSIEGQMNTEAFF.